The 22 T cell receptor beta chains below were found in one sample sequenced in a study of T cell therapy after organ transplantation (dated by TCRdb to the late 2010s). The receptor library was made with the immunoSEQ multiplex PCR assay. TCRdb holds this immuneACCESS table with in-frame rearrangements only. Some clones are missing; in checked studies, unresolved V genes explain under half, and the rest has no known cause. Recorded for this sample are about 2,200 clones; about 89% of them occurred a single time. About 21% of the sample comes from the top ten. These receptors' antigens are unknown. Read against the paper, the sample's time point label means: before start of T cell therapy. Sequenced here: CD8+ T cells from blood, sampled before autologous CMV-specific T cell therapy. The receptors shown here come from a human patient who had received a solid organ transplant and had CMV disease.

The chain joins TRBV4-2 to TRBJ1-2; D is unclear. The CDR3 extends over 14 amino acids. Germline CDR1 reads LGHNA; CDR2 reads YNFKEQ. V gave up 1 base and J gave up 5 bases, with 11 bases separating them. CDR3 loop: CASSQGTGEYGYTF. In DNA, the CDR3 is TGTGCCAGCAGCCAAGGCACGGGCGAATATGGCTACACCTTC.

This chain connects TRBV5-6 to TRBJ2-7; D possibly corresponds to TRBD1 (5 bases). The CDR3 length is 14 residues. Trimming took off 2 bases at V and 3 bases at J, with 12 bases between the two ends. Germline CDR1 and CDR2: SGHDT and YYEEEE. The CDR3 coding sequence is TGTGCCAGCAGCTTCCAGGGTGCCGACTACGAGCAGTACTTC. Its protein product is CASSFQGADYEQYF.

This clone was recorded only once. J is TRBJ2-2 and V is TRBV2; TRBD1 might be the D (5 bases). This CDR3 has 16 residues. Germline CDR1 SNHLY, CDR2 FYNNEI. Trimming took 6 bases from V and 2 from J, leaving 16 bases between them. The CDR3 bases are TGTGCCAGCAGCCCTGGGCTCAGGGTTAACACCGGGGAGCTGTTTTTT. This translates into CASSPGLRVNTGELFF.

The chain employs TRBV6-1 and TRBJ1-4, with a weak D call TRBD1 (5 bases). Germline V gives CDR1 MNHNS, CDR2 SASEGT. CDR3 length: 14 residues. Trimming left V 10 bases short and J 5 bases short, with 17 bases between. The CDR3 protein is CATWDGILNEKLFF. Here the CDR3 DNA reads TGTGCCACCTGGGACGGGATATTAAATGAAAAACTGTTTTTT.

The chain uses TRBV19 and TRBJ2-1; unclear D gene. V was cut by 1 base and J by 9 bases, with 7 bases left in between. The CDR3 runs 12 residues. Per the germline V gene, CDR1 is LNHDA and CDR2 is SQIVND (reference sequence). The CDR3 region is CASSIAPGEQFF. The CDR3 region has the DNA TGTGCCAGTAGTATAGCCCCCGGTGAGCAGTTCTTC. The complete variable domain, with remaining parts taken from reference TRBV19 and TRBJ2-1, reads DGGITQSPKYLFRKEGQNVTLSCEQNLNHDAMYWYRQDPGQGLRLIYYSQIVNDFQKGDIAEGYSVSREKKESFPLTVTSAQKNPTAFYLCASSIAPGEQFFGPGTRLTVL.

Here the CDR3 DNA reads TGTGCCAGCCTGGAGGCGTATGGGGCCAACGTCCTGACTTTC. Amino acid sequence: CASLEAYGANVLTF. The chain has TRBV28 and TRBJ2-6; possible D gene TRBD2, 5 bases. The CDR3 is made up of 14 amino acids. V was shortened by 8 bases and J by 3 bases, with 11 bases between the two germline ends. CDR1 is MDHEN, CDR2 SYDVKM, per germline.

V and J are TRBV7-6 and TRBJ2-4, with D tentatively TRBD1 (6 bases). In germline, CDR1 is SGHVS, CDR2 FNYEAQ. This CDR3 has 14 amino acids. Trimming removed 0 bases from V and 8 bases from J, with 11 bases in between. The CDR3 DNA is TGTGCCAGCAGCTTAGCAGGGGGTGGGGACATTCAGTACTTC. It specifies CASSLAGGGDIQYF.

The chain has TRBV6-5 and TRBJ1-4; TRBD1 aligns across 9 bases. Per the germline V gene, CDR1 is MNHEY and CDR2 is SVGAGI. V dropped 0 bases and J dropped 8; count of bases not matched to a gene: 7. The CDR3 is 16 residues long. Here the CDR3 reads CASSYSTGQGGEKLFF. In DNA form, the CDR3 reads TGTGCCAGCAGTTACTCCACGGGACAGGGTGGGGAAAAACTGTTTTTT.

The V call is TRBV6-4, the J call TRBJ2-2, with D tentatively TRBD2 (6 bases). This CDR3 has 14 residues. Germline V CDR1 and CDR2: MRHNA, SNTAGT. The germline V and J ends were trimmed by 7 bases and 0 bases, with 9 bases remaining between them. Here the CDR3 DNA reads TGTGCCAGCAAACTAGCCGCGAACACCGGGGAGCTGTTTTTT. Its translation is CASKLAANTGELFF.

The CDR3, as DNA: TGTGCCAGCAGCGAGTCCGGGGCGGGAAATCAGCCCCAGCATTTT. Residues: CASSESGAGNQPQHF. This chain connects TRBV9 to TRBJ1-5; D possibly corresponds to TRBD1 (5 bases). Trimming pared 3 bases from V and 4 bases from J, leaving 14 bases between. This CDR3 is 15 amino acids long. Germline CDR1 SGDLS, CDR2 YYNGEE.

The genes are TRBV27 and TRBJ2-3; D gene ambiguous. CDR1 and CDR2 (germline): MNHEY, SMNVEV (reference sequence). CDR3 length equals 15 residues. The V gene lost 4 bases and the J gene lost 4 bases, with 15 bases spanning the gap. The CDR3 protein is CASSSDLGGADTQYF. CDR3 nucleotides: TGTGCCAGCAGTTCAGATTTGGGCGGCGCAGATACGCAGTATTTT.

The V and J genes are TRBV4-3 and TRBJ2-7; D is unclear. The germline V gene has CDR1 LGHNA and CDR2 YSLEER. CDR3 length: 14 amino acids. Between the trimmed V and J ends, which lost 0 bases and 6 bases, there was a span of 12 bases. This CDR3 reads CASSQDIERSEQYF. CDR3 nucleotide sequence: TGCGCCAGCAGCCAAGATATCGAGCGTAGCGAGCAGTACTTC.

This clone occurred once. The chain combines TRBV28 with TRBJ1-1, with TRBD1 as a possible D gene (6 bases). The V gene lost 7 bases and the J gene lost 1 base, with 13 bases spanning the gap. Looked up from germline, CDR1 is MDHEN and CDR2 is SYDVKM. The CDR3 loop spans 14 amino acids. The chain's CDR3 is CASTLGAPNTEAFF. In DNA, the CDR3 is TGTGCCAGCACCCTGGGGGCACCGAACACTGAAGCTTTCTTT.

This CDR3 reads CAISERGTGGIEQYF. The CDR3 nucleotides read TGTGCCATCAGTGAGAGGGGGACAGGGGGCATCGAGCAGTACTTC. This chain links TRBV10-3 with TRBJ2-7; 12 bases agree with TRBD1. The CDR3 extends over 15 amino acids. The junction had 5 bases not matched to a gene; V was cut back by 2 bases and J by 6 bases. Germline V lookup: CDR1 ENHRY, CDR2 SYGVKD.

By share, this clone counts as large. The J gene is TRBJ1-1, the V gene TRBV11-2, with D maybe TRBD1 (5 bases). Germline V CDR1 and CDR2: SGHAT, FQNNGV. The CDR3 has 14 amino acids. Trimming took off 6 bases at V and 2 bases at J, with 13 bases between the two ends. As DNA, the CDR3 is TGTGCCAGCAGGAACGGGACGGCCAACACTGAAGCTTTCTTT. This sequence encodes CASRNGTANTEAFF.

The rearrangement links TRBV4-3 to TRBJ1-1, with no clear D. This CDR3 region has 15 residues. Germline CDR1 reads LGHNA; CDR2 reads YSLEER. Trimming pared 0 bases from V and 2 bases from J, leaving 10 bases between. In DNA form, the CDR3 reads TGCGCCAGCAGCCAAGATCGATTCAGCAACACTGAAGCTTTCTTT. Its protein product is CASSQDRFSNTEAFF.

CDR3 in DNA: TGTGCCAGCAGCGTAGGAGTCTATGGCTACACCTTC. Residues: CASSVGVYGYTF. The genes are TRBV9 and TRBJ1-2; unclear D gene. Germline CDR1 reads SGDLS; CDR2 reads YYNGEE. V lost 0 bases and J lost 4, with 4 bases in between. This CDR3 spans 12 amino acids. Full variable domain (remainder filled in from reference TRBV9 and TRBJ1-2): DSGVTQTPKHLITATGQRVTLRCSPRSGDLSVYWYQQSLDQGLQFLIQYYNGEERAKGNILERFSAQQFPDLHSELNLSSLELGDSALYFCASSVGVYGYTFGSGTRLTVV.

J is TRBJ2-5 and V is TRBV7-8; no firm D call. CDR1 and CDR2 (germline): SGHVS, FQNEAQ. The V and J ends lost 5 bases and 5 bases respectively, with 6 bases between them. The CDR3 length is 11 residues. CDR3: CASSPSETQYF. For the CDR3, the DNA is TGTGCCAGCAGCCCCTCGGAGACCCAGTACTTC.

The chain couples TRBV7-6 to TRBJ2-3, with TRBD2 matching 8 bases. Germline V gives CDR1 SGHVS, CDR2 FNYEAQ. The length of the CDR3 is 15 residues. Trimming took 2 bases from V and 5 from J; bases not matched to a gene: 6. The CDR3 bases are TGTGCCAGCAGCTTATTGGCGGGAGGTCTAGATACGCAGTATTTT. This gives the protein CASSLLAGGLDTQYF.

The chain joins TRBV27 to TRBJ2-7; a weak D match, TRBD2 (5 bases). V was shortened by 2 bases and J by 4 bases, with 6 bases between the two germline ends. The CDR3 length is 12 residues. Germline-derived CDR1 and CDR2 are MNHEY and SMNVEV (reference sequence). The CDR3 DNA is TGTGCCAGCAGTTTACGGGGATACGAGCAGTACTTC. Translated: CASSLRGYEQYF.

This chain connects TRBV11-2 to TRBJ2-7; unclear D gene. The germline CDR1 and CDR2 sequences are SGHAT and FQNNGV. With 0 bases removed from V and 4 bases from J, the gap between germline ends came to 7 bases. The CDR3 runs 13 residues. The CDR3 DNA follows: TGTGCCAGCAGCTTAGAGTCCATGTACGAGCAGTACTTC. Encoded protein: CASSLESMYEQYF.

The chain uses TRBV7-6 and TRBJ2-3; a weak D match, TRBD1 (5 bases). This CDR3 region has 17 residues. In germline, CDR1 is SGHVS, CDR2 FNYEAQ. Trimming cost V 5 bases and J 0 bases, with 18 bases left between them. The CDR3 bases are TGTGCCAGCAGCCGTCTCGCAGGGCGCCCTAGCACAGATACGCAGTATTTT. This gives the protein CASSRLAGRPSTDTQYF. Supplemented by reference TRBV7-6 and TRBJ2-3, the full variable domain reads GAGVSQSPRYKVTKRGQDVALRCDPISGHVSLYWYRQALGQGPEFLTYFNYEAQQDKSGLPNDRFSAERPEGSISTLTIQRTEQRDSAMYRCASSRLAGRPSTDTQYFGPGTRLTVL.